This TCR beta chain came from a study of blood T cell repertoires in COVID-19. In the original workflow: From reference gene primer amplification, estimates of nucleated cell counts were derived. Clones were read by immunoSEQ multiplex PCR, and TCRdb kept only the in-frame ones, dropping some. That table is the source of V, J and clone size, and D and trimming were worked out from the DNA. The sample comprises 100,000 to 150,000 clones, 84% of which are singletons, and roughly an eighth rests with the top ten. V lost 5 bases to trimming and J lost 2 bases; unmatched junction nucleotides: 6. CDR3 size: 14 residues. Germline assignment: CDR1 SGHVS and CDR2 FQNEAQ.

The material sequenced was peripheral blood. This receptor was identified in a woman aged 25 to 39 who had recovered from COVID-19. The chain is built from TRBV7-8 and TRBJ2-7; 7 bases are a match to TRBD1. Here the CDR3 DNA reads TGTGCCAGCAGCGCGACAGGGTTCCCCTACGAGCAGTACTTC. Protein: CASSATGFPYEQYF.